This TCR beta chain was identified in a study of blood T cells in healthy people across ages. Study results and limitations: The study could not conclusively compare naive and antigen-experienced cells, given its unsorted PBMCs. Higher diversity and more naive CD4+ cells were features of long-lived donors, compared to aged donors. Measured against age, TCR beta diversity per million T cells decreased in a roughly linear manner.

CDR1 and CDR2 (germline): SEHNR, FQNEAQ (reference sequence). The CDR3 contains 16 residues. With V trimmed by 1 base and J by 4 bases, 7 bases remained unmatched. Primed by a sample-barcoded 5' primer and a J-beta primer mix, a second PCR proceeded for roughly 7 to 11 cycles. Each single sample gave us at least 3 million CDR3-containing paired-end reads. TCRdb passed the 5' RACE reads through MiXCR, listing each CDR3 protein once. Of hundreds of thousands of distinct CDR3 sequences listed, under 55% are singletons. This clonotype was seen more than once but under ten times. What it binds is unknown. The V gene is TRBV7-9, the J gene TRBJ2-7; 10 nucleotides line up with TRBD1. Sequenced material: blood. The receptor was isolated from a man in his 60s in good health. CDR3 in amino acids: CASSLDGTGDVYEQYF. The DNA of the CDR3 is TGTGCCAGCAGCTTAGATGGGACAGGGGATGTATACGAGCAGTACTTC.